The clone carrying this T cell receptor beta chain was seen only once. What it binds is unknown. The CDR3 consists of 14 residues. The V gene's germline CDR1 is MNHNY and CDR2 SVGAGI (reference sequence). Trimming took off 6 bases at V and 1 base at J, with 12 bases between the two ends. These data come from a study of graft-versus-host responses after intestinal transplantation. Overall study context: As for transplant type, recipients had multivisceral, liver-intestinal, or isolated intestinal grafts. Induction using anti-thymocyte globulin, followed by tacrolimus and steroids for around 3 years, was given to all recipients.

Assay: immunoSEQ multiplex PCR; the TCRdb copy retains only in-frame clones and omits some. The repertoire holds roughly 130,000 clones, with about nine tenths as singletons. This receptor was taken from a human donor who received an intestinal transplant. V usage is TRBV6-6 and J usage is TRBJ2-5; tentatively, D is TRBD1 (5 bases). The sequencing here drew on unstimulated CD4+ T cells sorted from spleen or lymph node cells, taken before intestinal transplant. DNA of the CDR3: TGTGCCAGCAGCCCCCGGACAACCCAAGAGACCCAGTACTTC. Protein product: CASSPRTTQETQYF.